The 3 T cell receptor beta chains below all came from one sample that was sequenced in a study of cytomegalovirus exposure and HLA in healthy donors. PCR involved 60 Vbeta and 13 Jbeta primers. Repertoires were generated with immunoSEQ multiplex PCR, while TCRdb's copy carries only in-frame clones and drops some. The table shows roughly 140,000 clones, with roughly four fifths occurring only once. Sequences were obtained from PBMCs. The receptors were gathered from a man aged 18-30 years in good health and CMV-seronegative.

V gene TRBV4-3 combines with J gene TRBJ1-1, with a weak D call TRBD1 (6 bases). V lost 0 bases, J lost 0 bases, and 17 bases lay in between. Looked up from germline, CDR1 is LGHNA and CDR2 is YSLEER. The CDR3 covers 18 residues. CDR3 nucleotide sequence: TGCGCCAGCAGCCAAGACCCGGACAGAGCCTTTATGAACACTGAAGCTTTCTTT. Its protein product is CASSQDPDRAFMNTEAFF.

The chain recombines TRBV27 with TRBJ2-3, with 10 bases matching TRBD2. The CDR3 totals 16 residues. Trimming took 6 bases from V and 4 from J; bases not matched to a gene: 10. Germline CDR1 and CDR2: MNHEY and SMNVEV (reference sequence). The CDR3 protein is CASRTDSGRLADTQYF. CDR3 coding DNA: TGTGCCAGCAGGACTGATAGCGGGAGGTTAGCAGATACGCAGTATTTT.

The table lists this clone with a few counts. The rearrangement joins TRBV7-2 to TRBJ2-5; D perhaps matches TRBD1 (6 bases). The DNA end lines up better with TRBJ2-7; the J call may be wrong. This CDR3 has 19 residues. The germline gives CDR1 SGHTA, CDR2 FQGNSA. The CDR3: CASIQSSGDTGSAGYEQYF. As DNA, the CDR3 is TGTGCCAGCATCCAATCGTCAGGGGACACGGGGTCCGCCGGTTACGAGCAGTACTTC.